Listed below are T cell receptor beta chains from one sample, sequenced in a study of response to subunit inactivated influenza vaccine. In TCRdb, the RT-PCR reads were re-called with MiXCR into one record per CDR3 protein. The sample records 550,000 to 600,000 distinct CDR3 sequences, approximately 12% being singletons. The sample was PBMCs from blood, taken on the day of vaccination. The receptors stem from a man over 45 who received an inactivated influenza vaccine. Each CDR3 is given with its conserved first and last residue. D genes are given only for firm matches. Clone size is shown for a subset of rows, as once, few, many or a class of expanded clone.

CDR3 protein: CSVGGGAHTEAFF; CDR3 DNA: TGCAGCGTCGGGGGGGGGGCGCACACTGAAGCTTTCTTT; clone size: few; V gene: TRBV29-1; D gene: NA; J gene: TRBJ1-1
CDR3 protein: CASSALGTAYNEQFF; CDR3 DNA: TGTGCCAGCAGCGCCCTCGGGACAGCTTACAATGAGCAGTTCTTC; clone size: few; V gene: TRBV9; D gene: TRBD1; J gene: TRBJ2-1
CDR3 protein: CAWRLAGGRYEQFF; CDR3 DNA: TGTGCCTGGAGGTTAGCGGGGGGGCGGTATGAGCAGTTCTTC; clone size: NA; V gene: TRBV30; D gene: TRBD2; J gene: TRBJ2-1
CDR3 protein: CASSYSGGRAGDTGELFF; CDR3 DNA: TGTGCCAGCAGTTACTCCGGTGGCAGGGCCGGGGACACCGGGGAGCTGTTTTTT; clone size: few; V gene: TRBV6-5; D gene: NA; J gene: TRBJ2-2
CDR3 protein: CASSSSGGRDTQYF; CDR3 DNA: TGTGCCAGTAGTAGTAGCGGGGGCCGAGATACGCAGTATTTT; clone size: few; V gene: TRBV19; D gene: TRBD2; J gene: TRBJ2-3
CDR3 protein: CASSQPGQKDYGYTF; CDR3 DNA: TGTGCCAGCAGTCAACCGGGACAGAAGGACTATGGCTACACCTTC; clone size: NA; V gene: TRBV28; D gene: TRBD1; J gene: TRBJ1-2
CDR3 protein: CASRQQQGGRKTQYF; CDR3 DNA: TGTGCCAGCAGGCAACAACAGGGAGGGAGGAAGACCCAGTACTTC; clone size: few; V gene: TRBV6-1; D gene: NA; J gene: TRBJ2-5
CDR3 protein: CASSLDTGGSHNEQFF; CDR3 DNA: TGTGCCAGCAGCCTCGACACGGGAGGGTCCCACAATGAGCAGTTCTTC; clone size: NA; V gene: TRBV7-2; D gene: TRBD2; J gene: TRBJ2-1
CDR3 protein: CASSLDVDGYTF; CDR3 DNA: TGCGCCAGCAGCTTGGACGTAGATGGCTACACCTTC; clone size: few; V gene: TRBV5-1; D gene: NA; J gene: TRBJ1-2
CDR3 protein: CSVVVGSGETQYF; CDR3 DNA: TGCAGCGTTGTGGTGGGGTCGGGGGAGACCCAGTACTTC; clone size: NA; V gene: TRBV29-1; D gene: NA; J gene: TRBJ2-5
CDR3 protein: CASSYSDRGNTEAFF; CDR3 DNA: TGTGCCAGCAGTTACTCGGATAGGGGGAACACTGAAGCTTTCTTT; clone size: few; V gene: TRBV6-5; D gene: NA; J gene: TRBJ1-1
CDR3 protein: CSARVIPGTSGRRNHYEQYF; CDR3 DNA: TGCAGTGCTAGAGTCATTCCCGGGACTAGCGGGAGAAGAAACCACTACGAGCAGTACTTC; clone size: NA; V gene: TRBV20-1; D gene: TRBD2; J gene: TRBJ2-7
CDR3 protein: CATSTDLGNRNTGELFF; CDR3 DNA: TGTGCCACCAGTACGGACTTGGGGAATCGGAACACCGGGGAGCTGTTTTTT; clone size: NA; V gene: TRBV24-1; D gene: NA; J gene: TRBJ2-2
CDR3 protein: CASSMRIGQGEVLTTDTQYF; CDR3 DNA: TGTGCCAGTAGTATGAGGATCGGACAGGGGGAAGTGTTGACCACAGATACGCAGTATTTT; clone size: NA; V gene: TRBV19; D gene: TRBD1; J gene: TRBJ2-3
CDR3 protein: CASSSPLRTRLLNTEAFF; CDR3 DNA: TGTGCCAGCAGCTCTCCACTCAGGACAAGACTCTTGAACACTGAAGCTTTCTTT; clone size: NA; V gene: TRBV11-2; D gene: NA; J gene: TRBJ1-1
CDR3 protein: CASKNTQYF; CDR3 DNA: TGTGCCAGCAAAAATACGCAGTATTTT; clone size: many; V gene: TRBV12-3/TRBV12-4; D gene: NA; J gene: TRBJ2-3
CDR3 protein: CASSQQGGPYEQYF; CDR3 DNA: TGTGCCAGCAGTCAACAGGGTGGACCCTACGAGCAGTACTTC; clone size: few; V gene: TRBV5-5; D gene: NA; J gene: TRBJ2-7
CDR3 protein: CASSFGARDTEAFF; CDR3 DNA: TGTGCCAGCAGCTTTGGGGCGAGGGACACTGAAGCTTTCTTT; clone size: few; V gene: TRBV5-4; D gene: NA; J gene: TRBJ1-1
CDR3 protein: CASSTRGSGRSYEQYF; CDR3 DNA: TGTGCCAGTAGTACCCGAGGGAGCGGGAGGTCTTACGAGCAGTACTTC; clone size: NA; V gene: TRBV19; D gene: TRBD2; J gene: TRBJ2-7
CDR3 protein: CSGALLAGETQYF; CDR3 DNA: TGCAGCGGAGCCCTATTAGCGGGAGAGACCCAGTACTTC; clone size: many; V gene: TRBV29-1; D gene: TRBD2; J gene: TRBJ2-5
CDR3 protein: CSARRGGASGYNEQFF; CDR3 DNA: TGCAGTGCTAGACGCGGAGGCGCTAGCGGATACAATGAGCAGTTCTTC; clone size: few; V gene: TRBV20-1; D gene: TRBD2; J gene: TRBJ2-1
CDR3 protein: CASTQKGGSEQYF; CDR3 DNA: TGTGCCAGCACCCAAAAGGGGGGCTCCGAGCAGTACTTC; clone size: NA; V gene: TRBV13; D gene: NA; J gene: TRBJ2-7
CDR3 protein: CASIGYSYEQYF; CDR3 DNA: TGTGCCAGCATCGGGTACTCCTACGAGCAGTACTTC; clone size: many; V gene: TRBV27; D gene: NA; J gene: TRBJ2-7